This T cell receptor (beta chain) was found in a study of T cell repertoires in cytomegalovirus infection. The wider study: Based on public TCR beta signatures, there were indications of CMV infection and of a matching HLA type.

This clonotype was seen at least ten times. Germline-derived CDR1 and CDR2 are SNHLY and FYNNEI. CDR3 size: 14 residues. V shed 7 bases and J 7 bases; nucleotides not matched to a gene: 9. TCRdb processed the reads anew with MiXCR; each CDR3 protein has one entry. The sample holds approximately 500,000 distinct CDR3 sequences, 11% seen once. This chain joins TRBV2 and TRBJ2-1; 8 bases are a match to TRBD2. The TCR sequence derives from a human donor in good health (CMV status not recorded). Some clones in this sample may be carry-over from other donors' samples. Material for sequencing was PBMCs. The CDR3 loop is CASTNGRGGNEQFF. The DNA for the CDR3 is TGTGCCAGCACTAACGGGAGGGGCGGTAATGAGCAGTTCTTC.